This passage covers 26 T cell receptor beta chains from one sample sequenced in a study of T-cell memory formation after mild COVID-19. TCRdb ran MiXCR on the 5' RACE reads and lists one entry per CDR3 protein. The table has hundreds of thousands of distinct CDR3 sequences, approximately 19% seen once. The specimen was PBMCs or a T cell subset sorted from them (not recorded which). These receptors were obtained from a man between 18 and 29 years old who had mild COVID-19 (a few samples of this study predate the infection). Cell type and time point are not known.

The sample holds many counts of this clonotype. The chain employs TRBV7-2 and TRBJ2-3; D uncertain. V was clipped by 5 bases and J by 1 base, with 10 bases between them. The CDR3 has 14 amino acids. CDR1 SGHTA and CDR2 FQGNSA come from the germline V gene. The CDR3 reads CASSTSGGTDTQYF. The CDR3 DNA follows: TGTGCCAGCAGCACCTCTGGGGGCACAGATACGCAGTATTTT.

The genes are TRBV5-1 and TRBJ1-4, with a possible D match to TRBD1 (6 bases). This CDR3 has 15 amino acids. Trimming removed 0 bases at V and 13 bases at J, with 19 bases between. Germline V lookup: CDR1 SGHRS, CDR2 YFSETQ. CDR3 coding DNA: TGCGCCAGCAGCTTGGACCCAGGACAGATTTCGGTACTGTTTTTT. This codes for CASSLDPGQISVLFF.

This clonotype was detected only a few times. This sequence joins TRBV7-9 and TRBJ2-6, with D possibly being TRBD2 (5 bases). This CDR3 region has 16 residues. The V gene lost 7 bases and the J gene lost 4 bases, with 17 bases spanning the gap. Per germline, CDR1 SEHNR and CDR2 FQNEAQ (reference sequence). CDR3 sequence (DNA): TGTGCCAGCACCTCGGGGAACCTACAAGGGGCCAACGTCCTGACTTTC. It is translated as CASTSGNLQGANVLTF.

This clonotype has at least ten counts. The rearrangement uses TRBV5-4 and TRBJ1-1; TRBD1 might be the D (6 bases). Trimming took 2 bases from V and 5 from J, leaving 13 bases between them. From germline, CDR1 is SGHNT and CDR2 YYREEE (reference sequence). This CDR3 region has 14 residues. CDR3 in DNA: TGTGCCAGCAGCTTCGGGGGGGCAGAAACTGAAGCTTTCTTT. Residues: CASSFGGAETEAFF.

This clonotype was observed a few times. This sequence joins TRBV7-9 and TRBJ2-7; no definite D call. V lost 6 bases to trimming and J lost 6 bases, with 12 bases between them. CDR1 SEHNR and CDR2 FQNEAQ come from the germline V gene (reference sequence). The CDR3 has 12 amino acids. In DNA, the CDR3 is TGTGCCAGCAGTCCACTCTCGGGCGAGCAGTACTTC. It codes for CASSPLSGEQYF.

The rearrangement uses TRBV20-1 and TRBJ2-3; the match to TRBD1 covers 8 bases. The germline CDR1 and CDR2 sequences are DFQATT and SNEGSKA (reference sequence). V lost 0 bases, J lost 4 bases, and 9 bases stayed unmatched. The CDR3 has 16 residues. As DNA, the CDR3 is TGCAGTGCTAGAGACCCCCGGACAGGGTTGGCAGATACGCAGTATTTT. It codes for CSARDPRTGLADTQYF.

The sample holds a few counts of this clonotype. The V gene is TRBV18, the J gene TRBJ2-5, with 7 bases that match TRBD1. Per the germline V gene, CDR1 is KGHSH and CDR2 is LQKENI. The CDR3 contains 15 residues. Trimming cost V 1 base and J 5 bases; bases outside gene matches: 7. CDR3 loop: CASSPRPTGSETQYF. The CDR3, as DNA: TGTGCCAGCTCACCACGCCCGACAGGGTCCGAGACCCAGTACTTC.

V and J are TRBV6-6 and TRBJ1-1, with 8 nucleotides matching TRBD1. The CDR3 runs 15 residues. Trimming took 2 bases from V and 4 from J; bases not matched to a gene: 6. CDR1 is MNHNY and CDR2 is SVGAGI in the germline V gene (reference sequence). The CDR3 sequence is CASSYGPGGGTEAFF. In DNA, the CDR3 is TGTGCCAGCAGTTACGGTCCAGGGGGCGGCACTGAAGCTTTCTTT.

The CDR3 spells CASSSSSGRSTDTQYF. CDR3 nucleotides: TGTGCCAGCAGCTCTTCTAGCGGGAGAAGCACAGATACGCAGTATTTT. This sequence joins TRBV6-2 or TRBV6-3 and TRBJ2-3, with TRBD2 identical over 10 bases. Unmatched junction bases numbered 6, after V lost 6 bases and J lost 0 bases. CDR3 size: 16 residues. Germline CDR1 and CDR2: MNHEY and SVGEGT.

The chain joins TRBV6-6 to TRBJ1-5; 9 nucleotides line up with TRBD1. CDR1 MNHNY and CDR2 SVGAGI come from the germline V gene (reference sequence). The V gene end was trimmed by 5 bases and the J gene end by 3 bases; junction bases not matched to a gene: 5. There are 15 residues in the CDR3. The CDR3 DNA sequence: TGTGCCAGCAGTGCTGGACAGGGGTTCAATCAGCCCCAGCATTTT. Translated, it gives CASSAGQGFNQPQHF.

This clonotype has ten or more counts. The chain combines TRBV28 with TRBJ2-1; 9 positions match TRBD1. The CDR3 sequence is 15 residues long. V dropped 4 bases and J dropped 8; count of bases not matched to a gene: 9. Germline lookup yields CDR1 MDHEN and CDR2 SYDVKM. The CDR3 bases are TGTGCCAGCAGTTCGACCGGGACAGGGTTTTATGAGCAGTTCTTC. Translation: CASSSTGTGFYEQFF.

The J gene is TRBJ2-7, the V gene TRBV12-3 or TRBV12-4; TRBD2 aligns across 8 bases. The CDR3 contains 15 residues. Trimming took 6 bases from V and 0 from J; bases not matched to a gene: 7. The CDR3 sequence: CASSHLAGGSYEQYF. CDR3 DNA: TGTGCCAGCAGCCATCTTGCGGGGGGCTCCTACGAGCAGTACTTC.

This clonotype was found a few times. The rearrangement joins TRBV7-2 to TRBJ2-1; a weak D match, TRBD1 (7 bases). Per germline, CDR1 SGHTA and CDR2 FQGNSA. Trimming cost V 4 bases and J 15 bases, with 25 bases left between them. The CDR3 spans 15 residues. The CDR3, as DNA: TGTGCCAGCAGCTCATCACATGCGGGACAGCCGGTCCTGTTCTTC. Translating it yields CASSSSHAGQPVLFF. The full variable domain, with the rest looked up from reference TRBV7-2 and TRBJ2-1, is GAGVSQSPSNKVTEKGKDVELRCDPISGHTALYWYRQSLGQGLEFLIYFQGNSAPDKSGLPSDRFSAERTGGSVSTLTIQRTQQEDSAVYLCASSSSHAGQPVLFFGPGTRLTVL.

This rearrangement joins TRBV12-3 or TRBV12-4 to TRBJ2-7; 8 bases fit TRBD1. CDR3 size: 14 residues. With 1 base clipped from V and 4 bases from J, the junction kept 3 bases outside the gene matches. The CDR3, as DNA: TGTGCCAGCAGTTTAGAGGACAGGGTGTACGAGCAGTACTTC. It is translated as CASSLEDRVYEQYF.

This clonotype was recorded once. The V and J genes are TRBV12-3 or TRBV12-4 and TRBJ2-5; unclear D gene. With 4 bases removed from V and 4 bases from J, the gap between germline ends came to 13 bases. The CDR3 totals 14 residues. The CDR3 DNA sequence: TGTGCCAGCAGTTGGTTAGCCGTGTTAGAGACCCAGTACTTC. Residues: CASSWLAVLETQYF.

This clonotype came up a few times. The chain links TRBV12-3 or TRBV12-4 to TRBJ2-7, with 11 nucleotides matching TRBD1. CDR3 length equals 16 residues. With V trimmed by 6 bases and J by 0 bases, 7 bases remained unmatched. The CDR3 DNA follows: TGTGCCAGCAGCACGCGGGACAGGGGGATCTCCTACGAGCAGTACTTC. Its translation is CASSTRDRGISYEQYF.

The chain employs TRBV6-5 and TRBJ1-2, with TRBD1 matching over 7 bases. V dropped 8 bases and J dropped 1; count of bases not matched to a gene: 7. CDR1 is MNHEY, CDR2 SVGAGI, per germline. This CDR3 has 14 residues. The CDR3 DNA reads as TGTGCCAGCGCCCGGGACAGTGATAACTATGGCTACACCTTC. Amino acids: CASARDSDNYGYTF.

This clonotype appeared a few times. The gene calls are TRBV7-2 and TRBJ1-2; the match to TRBD1 covers 7 bases. Looked up from germline, CDR1 is SGHTA and CDR2 is FQGNSA. With V trimmed by 5 bases and J by 4 bases, 7 bases remained unmatched. The CDR3 is 14 amino acids. The CDR3 nucleotides read TGTGCCAGCAGCCCGCCCCGGACAGGCTATGGCTACACCTTC. Residues: CASSPPRTGYGYTF.

This clonotype has only a few counts. The V gene is TRBV11-2, the J gene TRBJ2-7; D is uncertain. The CDR3 is 14 residues long. Trimming took 4 bases from V and 2 from J, leaving 12 bases between them. Per germline, CDR1 SGHAT and CDR2 FQNNGV. The CDR3 DNA is TGTGCCAGCAGCTCAAACCCTGGACCCTACGAGCAGTACTTC. It encodes CASSSNPGPYEQYF.

The V and J genes are TRBV25-1 and TRBJ2-1; 8 positions agree with TRBD1. This CDR3 is 15 amino acids long. CDR1 and CDR2 from the germline V gene are MGHDK and SYGVNS. The trim removed 5 bases at V and 8 bases at J, leaving 11 bases unmatched. The CDR3, as DNA: TGTGCCAGCAGTCCCCAACAGGGGGTACGGGATGAGCAGTTCTTC. It yields the protein CASSPQQGVRDEQFF.

The sample holds a few counts of this clonotype. The CDR3 is CSVLGGDGYTF. The CDR3 bases are TGCAGCGTTCTTGGGGGTGATGGCTACACCTTC. The chain carries TRBV29-1 and TRBJ1-2; a possible D gene is TRBD1 (5 bases). The V and J ends lost 5 bases and 6 bases respectively, with 10 bases between them. CDR1 and CDR2 (germline): SQVTM, ANQGSEA. The CDR3 runs 11 residues.

The rearrangement links TRBV5-1 to TRBJ2-7; no clear D gene. Looked up from germline, CDR1 is SGHRS and CDR2 is YFSETQ. V lost 1 base and J lost 1, with 12 bases in between. The length of the CDR3 is 15 residues. The CDR3 DNA reads as TGCGCCAGCAGCTTGAGTTCCGGCTTTTCCTACGAGCAGTACTTC. Amino acid sequence: CASSLSSGFSYEQYF.

The table lists this clonotype with a few counts. This sequence joins TRBV7-6 and TRBJ2-1, with 9 bases lining up with TRBD2. The CDR3 covers 17 residues. Germline V gene sequence: CDR1 SGHVS, CDR2 FNYEAQ. With V trimmed by 2 bases and J by 0 bases, 5 bases remained unmatched. In nucleotides, the CDR3 is TGTGCCAGCAGCTTATACAGAGCGGGGGGCTCCTACAATGAGCAGTTCTTC. It encodes CASSLYRAGGSYNEQFF.

The V gene is TRBV10-3, the J gene TRBJ2-1; 7 positions match TRBD2. CDR1 is ENHRY, CDR2 SYGVKD, per germline. V shed 4 bases and J 1 base; nucleotides not matched to a gene: 1. The CDR3 covers 14 residues. The CDR3 DNA is TGTGCCATCAGTGGGGGGGGTTCCTACAATGAGCAGTTCTTC. Protein product: CAISGGGSYNEQFF.

This clonotype was recorded at least ten times. The chain uses TRBV5-1 and TRBJ2-6, with 7 bases fitting TRBD2. The CDR3 runs to 18 residues. V trimming: 1 base; J trimming: 0 bases; junction bases outside the gene matches: 7. Germline CDR1 SGHRS, CDR2 YFSETQ. CDR3 region: CASSLYAGRVSGANVLTF. The DNA of the CDR3 is TGCGCCAGCAGCTTGTATGCAGGGAGGGTCTCTGGGGCCAACGTCCTGACTTTC. Full variable domain (remainder filled in from reference TRBV5-1 and TRBJ2-6): KAGVTQTPRYLIKTRGQQVTLSCSPISGHRSVSWYQQTPGQGLQFLFEYFSETQRNKGNFPGRFSGRQFSNSRSEMNVSTLELGDSALYLCASSLYAGRVSGANVLTFGAGSRLTVL.

Ten or more counts support this clonotype. This rearrangement joins TRBV5-1 to TRBJ2-1; 8 positions match TRBD1. The V gene end was trimmed by 4 bases and the J gene end by 7 bases; junction bases not matched to a gene: 10. Germline lookup yields CDR1 SGHRS and CDR2 YFSETQ. This CDR3 is built from 15 residues. DNA for the CDR3: TGCGCCAGCAGCGGAGGACAGGGCGTGACGAATGAGCAGTTCTTC. Translation gives CASSGGQGVTNEQFF.